This T cell receptor (beta chain) was captured in a study of vaccination effects on CD4 cells after COVID-19. CDR3 size: 15 residues. CDR1 MGHDK and CDR2 SYGVNS come from the germline V gene. V was clipped by 1 base and J by 5 bases, with 14 bases between them. The table came from immunoSEQ multiplex PCR; TCRdb's copy has only in-frame clones and leaves some out. The table has about 37,000 clones, under 70% seen once. ViraFEST used viral peptide pools to expand antigen-specific CD4+ T cells before sequencing. The culture ran for roughly 10 days before CD4+ T cells were isolated. All vaccine recipients tested negative for nucleocapsid antibodies and had never contracted SARS-CoV-2 infection. PBMC were cultured at about 2 million per well with around 9.2 IU/ml IL-2 and around 10 ug/ml peptides. Half-medium exchanges with IL-2 medium took place on days 3 and 7. With respect to this clone: What it recognizes is unknown.

The rearrangement joins TRBV25-1 to TRBJ1-1; D is unresolved. The TCR originated in a human donor who received a COVID-19 vaccine. Sequencing was performed on CD4+ T cells from PBMCs cultured with HCoV-OC43 spike peptides, taken before COVID-19 vaccination. Regarding subset: HCoV-OC43 spike overlapping peptide pool stimulation. CDR3: CASSEFSGSTTEAFF. The CDR3 bases are TGTGCCAGCAGTGAATTCTCGGGCTCCACGACTGAAGCTTTCTTT. The full variable domain, with the rest looked up from reference TRBV25-1 and TRBJ1-1, is EADIYQTPRYLVIGTGKKITLECSQTMGHDKMYWYQQDPGMELHLIHYSYGVNSTEKGDLSSESTVSRIRTEHFPLTLESARPSHTSQYLCASSEFSGSTTEAFFGQGTRLTVV.